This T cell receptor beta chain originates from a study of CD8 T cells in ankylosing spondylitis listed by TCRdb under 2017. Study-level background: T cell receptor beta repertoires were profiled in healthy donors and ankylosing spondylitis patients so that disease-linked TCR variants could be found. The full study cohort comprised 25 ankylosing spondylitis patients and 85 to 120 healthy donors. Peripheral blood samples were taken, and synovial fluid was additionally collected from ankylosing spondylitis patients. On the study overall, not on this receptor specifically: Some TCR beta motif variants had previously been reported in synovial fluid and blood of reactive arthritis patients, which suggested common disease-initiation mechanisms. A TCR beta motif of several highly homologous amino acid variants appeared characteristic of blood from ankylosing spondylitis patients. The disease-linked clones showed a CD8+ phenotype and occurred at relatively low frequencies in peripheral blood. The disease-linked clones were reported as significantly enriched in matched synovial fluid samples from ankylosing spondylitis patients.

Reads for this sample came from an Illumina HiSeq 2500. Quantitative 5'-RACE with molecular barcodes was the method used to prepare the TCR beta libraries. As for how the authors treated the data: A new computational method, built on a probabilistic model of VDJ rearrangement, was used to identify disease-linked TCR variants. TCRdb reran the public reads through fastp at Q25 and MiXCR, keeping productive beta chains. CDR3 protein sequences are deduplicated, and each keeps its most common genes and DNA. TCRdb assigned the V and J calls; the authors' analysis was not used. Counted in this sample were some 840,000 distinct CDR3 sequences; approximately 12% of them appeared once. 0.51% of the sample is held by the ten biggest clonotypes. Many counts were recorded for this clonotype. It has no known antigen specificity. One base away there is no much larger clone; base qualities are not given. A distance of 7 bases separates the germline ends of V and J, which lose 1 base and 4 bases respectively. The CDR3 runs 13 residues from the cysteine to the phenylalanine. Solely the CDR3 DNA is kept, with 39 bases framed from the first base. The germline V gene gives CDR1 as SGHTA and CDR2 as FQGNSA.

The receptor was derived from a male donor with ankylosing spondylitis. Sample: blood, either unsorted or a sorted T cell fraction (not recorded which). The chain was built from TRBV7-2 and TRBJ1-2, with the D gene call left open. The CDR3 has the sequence CASSLGAGYGYTF. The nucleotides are TGTGCCAGCAGCTTAGGGGCAGGCTATGGCTACACCTTC.